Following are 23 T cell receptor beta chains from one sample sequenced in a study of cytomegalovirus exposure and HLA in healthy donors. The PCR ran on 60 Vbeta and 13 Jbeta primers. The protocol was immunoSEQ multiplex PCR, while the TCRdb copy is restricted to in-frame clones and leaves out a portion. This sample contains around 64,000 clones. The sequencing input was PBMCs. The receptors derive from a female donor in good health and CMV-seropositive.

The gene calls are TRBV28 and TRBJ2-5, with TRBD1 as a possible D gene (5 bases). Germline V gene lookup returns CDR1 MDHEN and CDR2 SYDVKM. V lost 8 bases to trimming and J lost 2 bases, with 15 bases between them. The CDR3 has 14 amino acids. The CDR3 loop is CASRAGLGQETQYF. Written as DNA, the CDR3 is TGTGCCAGCCGGGCAGGGCTGGGACAAGAGACCCAGTACTTC.

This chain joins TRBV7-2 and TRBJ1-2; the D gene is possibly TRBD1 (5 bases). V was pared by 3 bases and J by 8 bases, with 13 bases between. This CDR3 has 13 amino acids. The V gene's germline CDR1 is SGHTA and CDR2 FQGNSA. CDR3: CASSFTGFDGYTF. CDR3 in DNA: TGTGCCAGCAGCTTTACAGGTTTTGACGGCTACACCTTC.

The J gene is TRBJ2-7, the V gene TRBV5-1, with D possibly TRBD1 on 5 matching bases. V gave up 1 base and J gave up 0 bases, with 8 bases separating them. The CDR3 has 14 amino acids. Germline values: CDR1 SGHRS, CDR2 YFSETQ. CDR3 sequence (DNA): TGCGCCAGCAGCTTGATAGACAGCTCCTACGAGCAGTACTTC. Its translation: CASSLIDSSYEQYF.

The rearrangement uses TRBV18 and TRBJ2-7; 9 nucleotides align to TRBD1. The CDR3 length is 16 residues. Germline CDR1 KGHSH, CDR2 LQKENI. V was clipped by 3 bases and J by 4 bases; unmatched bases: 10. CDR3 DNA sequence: TGTGCCAGCTCACCTACTACTACAGGGGGCGGATACGAGCAGTACTTC. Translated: CASSPTTTGGGYEQYF.

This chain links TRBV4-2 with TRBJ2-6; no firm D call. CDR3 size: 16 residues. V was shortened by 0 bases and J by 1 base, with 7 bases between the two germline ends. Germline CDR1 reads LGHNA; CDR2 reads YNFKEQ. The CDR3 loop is CASSQDGRSGANVLTF. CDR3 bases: TGTGCCAGCAGCCAAGACGGCAGGTCTGGGGCCAACGTCCTGACTTTC.

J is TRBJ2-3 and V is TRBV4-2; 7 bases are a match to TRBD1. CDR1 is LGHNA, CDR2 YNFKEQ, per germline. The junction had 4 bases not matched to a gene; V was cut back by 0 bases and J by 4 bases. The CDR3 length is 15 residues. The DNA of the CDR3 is TGTGCCAGCAGCCAAGAAGGGGGCGCGGCAGATACGCAGTATTTT. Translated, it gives CASSQEGGAADTQYF.

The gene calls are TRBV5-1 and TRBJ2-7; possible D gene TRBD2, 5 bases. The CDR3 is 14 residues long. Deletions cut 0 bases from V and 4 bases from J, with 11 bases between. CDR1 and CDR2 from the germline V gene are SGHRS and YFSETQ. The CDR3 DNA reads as TGCGCCAGCAGCTTGGCCGGGGAAATATACGAGCAGTACTTC. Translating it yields CASSLAGEIYEQYF.

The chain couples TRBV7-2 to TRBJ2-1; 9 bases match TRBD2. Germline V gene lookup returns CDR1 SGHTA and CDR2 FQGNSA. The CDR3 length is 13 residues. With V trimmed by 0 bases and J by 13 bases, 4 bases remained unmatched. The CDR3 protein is CASSLAQRGAQFF. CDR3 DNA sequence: TGTGCCAGCAGCTTAGCCCAGCGGGGGGCCCAGTTCTTC.

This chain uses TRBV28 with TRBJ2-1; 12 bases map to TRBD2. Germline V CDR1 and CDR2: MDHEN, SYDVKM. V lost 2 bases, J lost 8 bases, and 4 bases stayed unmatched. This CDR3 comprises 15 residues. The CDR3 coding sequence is TGTGCCAGCAGTTTACCGCTAGCGGGGGGGGATGAGCAGTTCTTC. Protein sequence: CASSLPLAGGDEQFF.

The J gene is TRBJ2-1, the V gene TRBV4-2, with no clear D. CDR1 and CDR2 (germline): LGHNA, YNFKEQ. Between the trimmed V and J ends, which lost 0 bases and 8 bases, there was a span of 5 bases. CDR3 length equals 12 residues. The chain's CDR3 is CASSQDPDEQFF. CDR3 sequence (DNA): TGTGCCAGCAGCCAAGATCCCGATGAGCAGTTCTTC.

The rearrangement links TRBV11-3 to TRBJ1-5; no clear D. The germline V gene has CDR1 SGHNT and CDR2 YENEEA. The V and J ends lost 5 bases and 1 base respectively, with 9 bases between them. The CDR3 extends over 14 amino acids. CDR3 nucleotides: TGTGCCAGCAGCCTGGGCGGGAGCAATCAGCCCCAGCATTTT. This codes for CASSLGGSNQPQHF.

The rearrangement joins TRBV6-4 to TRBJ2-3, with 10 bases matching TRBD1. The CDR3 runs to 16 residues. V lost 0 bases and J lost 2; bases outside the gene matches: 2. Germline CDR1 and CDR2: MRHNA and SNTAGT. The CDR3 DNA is TGTGCCAGCAGTGACTCCGGGACAGGGGACACAGATACGCAGTATTTT. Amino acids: CASSDSGTGDTDTQYF.

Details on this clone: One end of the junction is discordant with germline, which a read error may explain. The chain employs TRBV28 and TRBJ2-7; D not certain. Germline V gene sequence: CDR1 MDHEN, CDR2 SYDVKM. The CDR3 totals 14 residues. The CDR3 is CASRRKTSSNEQYF. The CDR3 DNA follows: TGTGCCAGCAGACGCAAAACTTCCTCCAACGAGCAGTACTTC.

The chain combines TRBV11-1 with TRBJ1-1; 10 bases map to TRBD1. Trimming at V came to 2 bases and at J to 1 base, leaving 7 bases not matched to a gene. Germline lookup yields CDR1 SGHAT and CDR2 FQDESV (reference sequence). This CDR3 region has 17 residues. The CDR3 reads CASSLSPGQGENTEAFF. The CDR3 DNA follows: TGTGCCAGCAGCTTATCCCCCGGACAGGGGGAGAACACTGAAGCTTTCTTT.

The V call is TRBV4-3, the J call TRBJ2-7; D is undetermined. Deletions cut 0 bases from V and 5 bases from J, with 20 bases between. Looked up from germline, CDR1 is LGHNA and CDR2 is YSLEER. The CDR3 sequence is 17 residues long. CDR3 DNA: TGCGCCAGCAGCCAAGAAGCCGTCTCCATGGTAATTGACGAGCAGTACTTC. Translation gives CASSQEAVSMVIDEQYF.

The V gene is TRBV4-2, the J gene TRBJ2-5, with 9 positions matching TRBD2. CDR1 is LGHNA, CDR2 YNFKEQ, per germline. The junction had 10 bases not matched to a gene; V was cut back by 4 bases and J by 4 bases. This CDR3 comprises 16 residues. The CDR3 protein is CASSPKQTSGGETQYF. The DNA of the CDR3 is TGTGCCAGCAGCCCGAAACAGACTAGCGGTGGAGAGACCCAGTACTTC.

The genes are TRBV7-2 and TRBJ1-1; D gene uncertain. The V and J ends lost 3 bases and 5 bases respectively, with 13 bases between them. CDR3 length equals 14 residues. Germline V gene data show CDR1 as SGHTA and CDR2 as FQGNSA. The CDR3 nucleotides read TGTGCCAGCAGCTTTACGGAGCAAGGTACTGAAGCTTTCTTT. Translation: CASSFTEQGTEAFF.

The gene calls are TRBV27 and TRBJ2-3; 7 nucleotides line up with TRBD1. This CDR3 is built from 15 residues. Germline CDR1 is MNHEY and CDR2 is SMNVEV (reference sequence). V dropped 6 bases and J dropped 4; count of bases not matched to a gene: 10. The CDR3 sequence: CASSHQEGAPDTQYF. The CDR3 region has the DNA TGTGCCAGCAGCCATCAAGAGGGGGCCCCAGATACGCAGTATTTT.

The CDR3 DNA sequence: TGCAGCGTTGCTCGCCAGGGGGCCTGGGAGACCCAGTACTTC. Its translation: CSVARQGAWETQYF. J is TRBJ2-5 and V is TRBV29-1, with TRBD1 matching over 8 bases. This CDR3 contains 14 residues. V shed 4 bases, J shed 5 bases, and the junction held 9 bases outside the gene matches. Germline V gene lookup returns CDR1 SQVTM and CDR2 ANQGSEA.

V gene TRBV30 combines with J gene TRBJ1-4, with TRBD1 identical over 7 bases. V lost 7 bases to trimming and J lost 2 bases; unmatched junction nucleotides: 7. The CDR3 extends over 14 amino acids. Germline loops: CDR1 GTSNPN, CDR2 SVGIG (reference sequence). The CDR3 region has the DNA TGTGCCTCAAAGGGGGCTGGGACTAATGAAAAACTGTTTTTT. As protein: CASKGAGTNEKLFF.

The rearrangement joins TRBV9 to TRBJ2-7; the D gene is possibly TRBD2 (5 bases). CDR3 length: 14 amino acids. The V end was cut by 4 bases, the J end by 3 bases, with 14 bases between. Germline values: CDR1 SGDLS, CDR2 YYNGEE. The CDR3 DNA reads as TGTGCCAGCAGCCTCCAGGACTCTCGCTACGAGCAGTACTTC. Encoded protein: CASSLQDSRYEQYF.

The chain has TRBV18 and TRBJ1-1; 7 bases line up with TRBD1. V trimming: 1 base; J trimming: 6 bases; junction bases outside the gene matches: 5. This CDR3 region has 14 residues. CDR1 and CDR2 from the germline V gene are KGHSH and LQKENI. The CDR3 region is CASSPLRGLSEAFF. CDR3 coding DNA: TGTGCCAGCTCACCACTTAGGGGGCTTTCTGAAGCTTTCTTT.

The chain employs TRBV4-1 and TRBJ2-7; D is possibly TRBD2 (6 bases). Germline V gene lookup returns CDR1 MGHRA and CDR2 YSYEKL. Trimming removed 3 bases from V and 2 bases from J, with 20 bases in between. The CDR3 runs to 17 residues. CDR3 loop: CASSHGSIAASAYEQYF. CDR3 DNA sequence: TGCGCCAGCAGCCACGGATCCATAGCGGCTAGCGCCTACGAGCAGTACTTC.